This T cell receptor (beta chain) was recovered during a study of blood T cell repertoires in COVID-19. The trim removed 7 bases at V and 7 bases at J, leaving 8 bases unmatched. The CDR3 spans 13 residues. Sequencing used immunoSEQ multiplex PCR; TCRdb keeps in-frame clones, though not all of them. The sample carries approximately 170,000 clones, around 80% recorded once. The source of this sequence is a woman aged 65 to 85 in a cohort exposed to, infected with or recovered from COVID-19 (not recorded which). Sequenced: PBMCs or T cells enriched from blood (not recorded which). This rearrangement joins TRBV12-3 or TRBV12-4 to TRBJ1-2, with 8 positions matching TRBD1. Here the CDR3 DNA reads TGTGCCAGCACCCCCGACAGGGGTGGTGGCTACACCTTC. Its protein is CASTPDRGGGYTF.